This record concerns one TCR beta chain sequence. This clone was counted once. It lacks a known antigen. Base qualities are missing; no much larger clone stands one base away. The collaborating institutions used their own protocols to collect whole blood in K2EDTA tubes. Collaborator samples were shipped for TCRbeta analysis as frozen whole blood, isolated PBMCs, or DNA extracted from either sample type. TCRbeta CDR3 regions were amplified from genomic DNA by means of the immunoSEQ Assay, a bias-controlled multiplex PCR. The published analysis was carried out like this. The number of nucleated cells in each sample was estimated from the amplification of reference gene primers within the assay. Sequence reads were collapsed and filtered to measure the absolute abundance of every unique TCRbeta CDR3 rearrangement. Productive Simpson clonality was computed per sample as the square root of Simpson's diversity index over productive rearrangements. The immuneACCESS repertoire file appears here via TCRdb, limited to in-frame rearrangements. These files lack a portion of the clones; in checked studies, under half of the deficit traces to unresolved V genes, and the cause of the others is not known. V, J and clone size reflect that table, while D and trimming were determined from the DNA. The sample table holds around 70,000 clones, of which about 90% were seen once. The leading ten clones occupy about 7.3% of the sample.

These data are taken from a study of blood T cell repertoires in COVID-19 (dated by TCRdb to the early 2020s). Regarding the complete study: Collaborator samples came from the United States, Italy and Spain and covered acute and convalescent phases of COVID-19. The prospective study material was composed of cDNA or gDNA derived from T cells, B-cell-depleted T cells, or PBMCs. Subjects who had been exposed to COVID-19, were actively infected with it, or had recovered from it provided the deeply sampled blood TCRbeta repertoires that made up the dataset. A freely available public database, intended as a resource for researchers studying the immune response to SARS-CoV-2, is where the repertoires were released. Samples came from the ongoing ImmuneRACE study (first 160 participants) plus 1,254 subjects from 6 global collaborators. Sample metadata almost always included a de-identified subject ID, COVID-19 status, age in years and sex. Where HLA class I and class II types were available, the types were taken from metadata supplied by the sample provider, not from assay-based typing.

The CDR3, from cysteine to phenylalanine, totals 13 residues. Of all the DNA, just the CDR3 is kept, 39 bases in frame from base 1. CDR1 and CDR2 were assigned from the germline V gene as SQVTM and ANQGSEA. The germline ends are 15 bases apart after V is trimmed by 6 bases and J by 4 bases. General findings and caveats noted by the study authors: How much clinical and demographic metadata was included differed by source and by participant, and the metadata was provided uncurated.

Here the chain combines TRBV29-1 and TRBJ1-2, with a weak D call of TRBD1 (5 bases match). The sequenced sample was peripheral blood. The sequence derives from a human donor in a cohort sampled during active COVID-19. The sequenced DNA: TGCAGCGTCTTCGGGGGGGAGGGCTATGGCTACACCTTC. This gives the protein CSVFGGEGYGYTF.